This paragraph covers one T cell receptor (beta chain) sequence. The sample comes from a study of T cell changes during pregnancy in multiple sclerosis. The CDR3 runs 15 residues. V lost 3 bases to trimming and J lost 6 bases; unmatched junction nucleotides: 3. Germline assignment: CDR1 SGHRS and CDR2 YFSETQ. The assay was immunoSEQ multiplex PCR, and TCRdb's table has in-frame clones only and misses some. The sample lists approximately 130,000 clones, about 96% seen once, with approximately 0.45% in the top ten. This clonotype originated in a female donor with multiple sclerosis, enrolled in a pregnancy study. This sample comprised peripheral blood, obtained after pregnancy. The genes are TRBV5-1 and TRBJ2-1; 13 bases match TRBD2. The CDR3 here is CASSSGLAGTNEQFF. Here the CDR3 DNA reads TGCGCCAGCAGCTCGGGACTAGCGGGAACCAATGAGCAGTTCTTC.